What follows are 9 T cell receptor beta chains derived from one specimen sequenced in a study of early T cells in non-severe SARS-CoV-2 infection (dated by TCRdb to the early 2020s). The protocol used for the library was 5' RACE. The listed sequencing device is NextSeq 500. TCRdb reprocessing: public reads trimmed at Q25 with fastp, clones called with MiXCR, in-frame beta chains kept. Each entry is one CDR3 protein sequence, shown with its most common DNA and genes. The sample table lists nearly 90,000 distinct CDR3 sequences, roughly an eighth of them with a count of one. More than 6.5% of the sample belongs to the ten largest clones. The sequencing sample was made of whole blood. These receptors came from an adult who was a healthcare worker with PCR-confirmed SARS-CoV-2 infection or an uninfected control (not recorded which).

The V and J genes are TRBV7-9 and TRBJ1-1; 8 bases line up with TRBD1. This CDR3 spans 15 amino acids. Germline V gives CDR1 SEHNR, CDR2 FQNEAQ (reference sequence). V lost 5 bases to trimming and J lost 6 bases; unmatched junction nucleotides: 11. The CDR3 DNA reads TGTGCCAGCAGCCCAAGGACAGGGACCGTCTCTGAAGCTTTCTTT. Protein product: CASSPRTGTVSEAFF.

This clonotype was observed many times. The chain links TRBV6-5 to TRBJ2-7; 7 bases map to TRBD1. This CDR3 is 13 amino acids long. Trimming took 2 bases from V and 7 from J; bases not matched to a gene: 5. Looked up from germline, CDR1 is MNHEY and CDR2 is SVGAGI. In DNA form, the CDR3 reads TGTGCCAGCAGTTACGGGCCAGGGGGTGAGCAGTACTTC. This translates into CASSYGPGGEQYF.

The chain uses TRBV29-1 and TRBJ2-1; weak D call: TRBD1 (5 bases). Germline lookup yields CDR1 SQVTM and CDR2 ANQGSEA. V was trimmed by 5 bases and J by 4 bases, leaving 15 bases between them. The length of the CDR3 is 14 residues. DNA of the CDR3: TGCAGCGTTTCCGGCAGGGTGGGATACAATGAGCAGTTCTTC. Amino acids: CSVSGRVGYNEQFF.

The rearrangement links TRBV6-6 to TRBJ1-5, with D perhaps TRBD1 (6 bases). The CDR3 contains 14 residues. V lost 6 bases and J 6 bases, leaving 15 bases between the germline ends. The V gene's germline CDR1 is MNHNY and CDR2 SVGAGI (reference sequence). CDR3 sequence reads: CASSQDSYSQPQHF. The DNA for the CDR3 is TGTGCCAGCAGCCAGGACAGTTACAGTCAGCCCCAGCATTTT.

The chain links TRBV29-1 to TRBJ2-5, with D possibly matching TRBD1 (5 bases). Germline CDR1 SQVTM, CDR2 ANQGSEA. Trimming removed 7 bases from V and 5 bases from J, with 8 bases in between. This CDR3 region has 10 residues. CDR3 region: CSGGKETQYF. As DNA, the CDR3 is TGCAGCGGGGGCAAGGAGACCCAGTACTTC. The whole variable domain, filled in from reference TRBV29-1 and TRBJ2-5, reads SAVISQKPSRDICQRGTSLTIQCQVDSQVTMMFWYRQQPGQSLTLIATANQGSEATYESGFVIDKFPISRPNLTFSTLTVSNMSPEDSSIYLCSGGKETQYFGPGTRLLVL.

This clonotype was seen a handful of times. The rearrangement links TRBV28 to TRBJ2-7; weak D call: TRBD1 (5 bases). From germline, CDR1 is MDHEN and CDR2 SYDVKM. V was trimmed by 5 bases and J by 7 bases, leaving 18 bases between them. The CDR3 loop spans 14 amino acids. In nucleotides, the CDR3 is TGTGCCAGCAGTCCCCTCCAGGGTTTCGGAGAGCAGTACTTC. Its translation: CASSPLQGFGEQYF. The full variable domain, its missing parts supplied by reference TRBV28 and TRBJ2-7, is DVKVTQSSRYLVKRTGEKVFLECVQDMDHENMFWYRQDPGLGLRLIYFSYDVKMKEKGDIPEGYSVSREKKERFSLILESASTNQTSMYLCASSPLQGFGEQYFGPGTRLTVT.

The V and J genes are TRBV5-1 and TRBJ2-7; 9 bases agree with TRBD2. Germline lookup yields CDR1 SGHRS and CDR2 YFSETQ. The length of the CDR3 is 15 residues. The V gene end was trimmed by 4 bases and the J gene end by 5 bases; junction bases not matched to a gene: 10. Here the CDR3 DNA reads TGCGCCAGCAGCGTGGGACTAGCAGGAACCAACGAGCAGTACTTC. Its translation is CASSVGLAGTNEQYF.

This clonotype was observed many times. V gene TRBV7-9 combines with J gene TRBJ1-1, with D unresolved. Germline assignment: CDR1 SEHNR and CDR2 FQNEAQ (reference sequence). The CDR3 has 14 amino acids. The germline V and J ends were trimmed by 5 bases and 3 bases, with 13 bases remaining between them. This CDR3 is CASSSPSKYTEAFF. The CDR3 DNA is TGTGCCAGCAGCAGTCCATCCAAGTACACTGAAGCTTTCTTT.

The chain combines TRBV7-9 with TRBJ1-1; 9 bases align to TRBD1. The CDR3 is made up of 13 amino acids. Germline trimming cut 4 bases from V and 11 bases from J; bases unmatched to any gene: 8. The germline gives CDR1 SEHNR, CDR2 FQNEAQ (reference sequence). The CDR3 sequence is CASSSSWDREAFF. Here the CDR3 DNA reads TGTGCCAGCAGCTCCTCTTGGGACAGGGAGGCTTTCTTT.